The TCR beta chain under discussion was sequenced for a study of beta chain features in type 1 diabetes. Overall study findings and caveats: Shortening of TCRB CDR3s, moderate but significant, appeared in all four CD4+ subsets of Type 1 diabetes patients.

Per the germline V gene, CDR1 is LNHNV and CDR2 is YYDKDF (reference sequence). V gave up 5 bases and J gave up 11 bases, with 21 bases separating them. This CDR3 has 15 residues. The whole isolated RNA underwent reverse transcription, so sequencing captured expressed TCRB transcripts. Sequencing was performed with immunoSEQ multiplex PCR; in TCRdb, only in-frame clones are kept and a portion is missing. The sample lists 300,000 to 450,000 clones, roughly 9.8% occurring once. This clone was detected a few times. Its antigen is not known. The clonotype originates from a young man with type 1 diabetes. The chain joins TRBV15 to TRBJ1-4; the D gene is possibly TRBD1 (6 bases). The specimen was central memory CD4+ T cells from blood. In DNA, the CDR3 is TGTGCCACCAGCGCCAGACAGGTCCGGCTGGGGAAACTGTTTTTT. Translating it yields CATSARQVRLGKLFF.